A single sample is the source of the 7 T cell receptor beta chains below, sequenced in a study of cytomegalovirus exposure and HLA in healthy donors. PCR primers comprised 60 Vbeta and 13 Jbeta primers. Clones were sequenced by immunoSEQ multiplex PCR, and TCRdb holds only the in-frame ones, with some missing. The table lists about 160,000 clones. The specimen sequenced was PBMCs. Receptors were obtained from a woman aged 55-69 years in good health and CMV-seronegative.

The V gene is TRBV30, the J gene TRBJ1-1; D gene uncertain. The germline V and J ends were trimmed by 3 bases and 2 bases, with 4 bases remaining between them. CDR3 length: 11 residues. The germline V gene encodes CDR1 GTSNPN and CDR2 SVGIG (reference sequence). The CDR3 sequence: CAWRLNTEAFF. CDR3 in DNA: TGTGCCTGGAGACTAAACACTGAAGCTTTCTTT.

The V call is TRBV7-2, the J call TRBJ2-3, with a tentative D call TRBD2 (5 bases). Trimming stripped 1 base from V and 6 bases from J, with 8 bases between. CDR3 length equals 13 residues. Germline V CDR1 and CDR2: SGHTA, FQGNSA. The CDR3 bases are TGTGCCAGCAGCTTAGAGAGGGCGGATACGCAGTATTTT. Residues: CASSLERADTQYF.

J is TRBJ2-5 and V is TRBV25-1, with 9 bases aligning to TRBD1. The CDR3 covers 15 residues. Unmatched junction bases numbered 8, after V lost 5 bases and J lost 4 bases. CDR1 and CDR2 from the germline V gene are MGHDK and SYGVNS. CDR3 sequence reads: CASSFPGQGRETQYF. DNA for the CDR3: TGTGCCAGCAGTTTCCCCGGACAGGGGAGAGAGACCCAGTACTTC.

This rearrangement joins TRBV5-1 to TRBJ1-2, with 8 bases matching TRBD1. The CDR3 has 13 amino acids. With 2 bases clipped from V and 6 bases from J, the junction kept 3 bases outside the gene matches. Germline CDR1 and CDR2: SGHRS and YFSETQ. This CDR3 reads CASSFTGGDGYTF. The CDR3 DNA sequence: TGCGCCAGCAGCTTTACAGGGGGTGATGGCTACACCTTC.

The chain is built from TRBV9 and TRBJ2-7; possibly TRBD1 for D (5 bases). Per germline, CDR1 SGDLS and CDR2 YYNGEE. Deletions cut 0 bases from V and 3 bases from J, with 13 bases between. The CDR3 contains 15 residues. The CDR3 loop reads CASSVDVGHVYEQYF. DNA for the CDR3: TGTGCCAGCAGCGTAGACGTTGGACACGTCTACGAGCAGTACTTC.

The V and J genes are TRBV5-1 and TRBJ2-1, with 9 bases matching TRBD2. The V gene end was trimmed by 3 bases and the J gene end by 7 bases; junction bases not matched to a gene: 11. CDR1 and CDR2 from the germline V gene are SGHRS and YFSETQ. The CDR3 is 16 residues long. The chain's CDR3 is CASSSPLAGVSNEQFF. The CDR3 DNA reads as TGCGCCAGCAGCTCACCTTTAGCGGGAGTAAGTAATGAGCAGTTCTTC.

V is TRBV7-2 and J is TRBJ1-5; D is undetermined. The CDR3 sequence is 14 residues long. Germline-derived CDR1 and CDR2 are SGHTA and FQGNSA. Trimming cost V 5 bases and J 7 bases, with 15 bases left between them. As DNA, the CDR3 is TGTGCCAGCAGCCCATTAGGCGGATGGCAGCCCCAGCATTTT. Translation: CASSPLGGWQPQHF.